This TCR beta chain is from a study of shared clonotypes between healthy human individuals. This CDR3 has 15 residues. Unmatched junction bases numbered 2, after V lost 3 bases and J lost 1 base. The V gene's germline CDR1 is SGHTA and CDR2 FQGNSA. The protocol was immunoSEQ multiplex PCR, while the TCRdb copy is restricted to in-frame clones and leaves out a portion. The repertoire has about 980,000 clones, 76% of them found once; the top ten carry approximately 1.5%. The chain joins TRBV7-2 to TRBJ2-7, with 11 positions matching TRBD2. This sequence was found in a man younger than 30 in good health. The sample consisted of memory CD4+ T cells sorted from blood. Sample subset: CD45RA-negative fraction. The DNA for the CDR3 is TGTGCCAGCAGCTTGGGACTAGCGGTTTCCTACGAGCAGTACTTC. This gives the protein CASSLGLAVSYEQYF.